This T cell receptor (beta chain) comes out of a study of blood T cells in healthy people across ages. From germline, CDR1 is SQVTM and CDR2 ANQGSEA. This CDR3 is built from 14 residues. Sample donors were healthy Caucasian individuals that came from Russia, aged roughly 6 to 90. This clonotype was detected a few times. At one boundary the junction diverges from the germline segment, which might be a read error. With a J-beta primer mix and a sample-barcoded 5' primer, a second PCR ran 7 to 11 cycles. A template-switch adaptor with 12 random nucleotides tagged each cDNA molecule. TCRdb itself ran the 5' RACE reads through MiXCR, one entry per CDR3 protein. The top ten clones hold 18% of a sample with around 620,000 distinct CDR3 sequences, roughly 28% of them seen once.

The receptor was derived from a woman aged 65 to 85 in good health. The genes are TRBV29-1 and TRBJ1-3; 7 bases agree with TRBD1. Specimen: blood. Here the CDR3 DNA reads TGCAGCGGACTGACAGGGCACTCTGGGAACACCATATATTTT. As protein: CSGLTGHSGNTIYF.